The 20 T cell receptor beta chains reported below all come from one sample, sequenced in a study of T cell responses to AZD1222 COVID-19 vaccine. The table came from immunoSEQ multiplex PCR; TCRdb's copy has only in-frame clones and leaves some out. The sample shows about 150,000 clones, 91% of them seen only once. The source material was peripheral blood, sampled 28 days after the second dose of the MenACWY control vaccine. The receptors originated from an adult who received the MenACWY meningococcal vaccine as a control.

V is TRBV19 and J is TRBJ1-4, with 11 positions matching TRBD1. CDR1 is LNHDA and CDR2 is SQIVND in the germline V gene (reference sequence). This CDR3 is 14 amino acids long. Trimming cost V 5 bases and J 7 bases; bases outside gene matches: 3. The CDR3 loop reads CASSLGTGGEKLFF. For the CDR3, the DNA is TGTGCCAGTAGTCTTGGGACAGGGGGTGAAAAACTGTTTTTT. Based on the CDR3 plus reference TRBV19 and TRBJ1-4, the full variable domain is DGGITQSPKYLFRKEGQNVTLSCEQNLNHDAMYWYRQDPGQGLRLIYYSQIVNDFQKGDIAEGYSVSREKKESFPLTVTSAQKNPTAFYLCASSLGTGGEKLFFGSGTQLSVL.

This rearrangement joins TRBV3-1 (or the pseudogene TRBV3-2) to TRBJ2-7; tentative D call: TRBD1 (6 bases). The CDR3 has 15 amino acids. Per germline, CDR1 LGHDT and CDR2 YNNKEL (reference sequence). V was trimmed by 1 base and J by 7 bases, leaving 17 bases between them. CDR3: CASSQGPGQTREQYF. The CDR3 coding sequence is TGTGCCAGCAGCCAAGGTCCCGGACAGACGAGGGAGCAGTACTTC.

The V call is TRBV19, the J call TRBJ2-1; D might be TRBD2 (6 bases). This CDR3 has 16 residues. V shed 4 bases and J shed 5 bases, with 18 bases lying between them. Per the germline V gene, CDR1 is LNHDA and CDR2 is SQIVND (reference sequence). CDR3 DNA sequence: TGTGCCAGTAGTACCCCGGGAGAGAGCATGAACAATGAGCAGTTCTTC. Translation: CASSTPGESMNNEQFF.

The rearrangement uses TRBV7-9 and TRBJ2-2; TRBD1 is a possible D gene (5 bases). This CDR3 has 14 residues. Looked up from germline, CDR1 is SEHNR and CDR2 is FQNEAQ (reference sequence). Trimming stripped 3 bases from V and 2 bases from J, with 7 bases between. CDR3 DNA sequence: TGTGCCAGCAGCTTTGACAGAAACACCGGGGAGCTGTTTTTT. Translated, it gives CASSFDRNTGELFF.

This rearrangement joins TRBV28 to TRBJ1-1, with TRBD1 identical over 12 bases. This CDR3 is 15 amino acids long. Germline CDR1 MDHEN, CDR2 SYDVKM. J was trimmed by 7 bases and V by 7 bases; bases with no gene match: 10. For the CDR3, the DNA is TGTGCCAGCAATCTTCTGGGACAGGGGGCAAGTGAAGCTTTCTTT. It specifies CASNLLGQGASEAFF.

V usage is TRBV12-3 or TRBV12-4 and J usage is TRBJ2-5; the D gene is possibly TRBD2 (5 bases). The CDR3 is 12 amino acids. Between the trimmed V and J ends, which lost 7 bases and 5 bases, there was a span of 11 bases. Here the CDR3 DNA reads TGTGCCAGCACAACACGGAGGGAGACCCAGTACTTC. Translating gives CASTTRRETQYF.

This clone has a single count. The gene calls are TRBV5-1 and TRBJ2-1; 9 bases map to TRBD2. CDR3 length: 15 amino acids. The J segment lost 8 bases and the V segment lost 0 bases, leaving 6 bases of the junction unmatched. The germline V gene encodes CDR1 SGHRS and CDR2 YFSETQ. In DNA form, the CDR3 reads TGCGCCAGCAGCTTGGCTAGCGGGATGTTGTATGAGCAGTTCTTC. This translates into CASSLASGMLYEQFF. The complete variable domain, with remaining parts taken from reference TRBV5-1 and TRBJ2-1, reads KAGVTQTPRYLIKTRGQQVTLSCSPISGHRSVSWYQQTPGQGLQFLFEYFSETQRNKGNFPGRFSGRQFSNSRSEMNVSTLELGDSALYLCASSLASGMLYEQFFGPGTRLTVL.

The CDR3 DNA follows: TGCGCCAGCGGCCTGACAGGGAACACCGGGGAGCTGTTTTTT. Translation: CASGLTGNTGELFF. The rearrangement uses TRBV5-1 and TRBJ2-2; possibly TRBD1 for D (6 bases). Trimming stripped 7 bases from V and 1 base from J, with 11 bases between. Germline-derived CDR1 and CDR2 are SGHRS and YFSETQ. The CDR3 loop spans 14 amino acids.

The chain uses TRBV12-5 and TRBJ1-5; TRBD1 might be the D (5 bases). The germline V gene has CDR1 LGHNT and CDR2 FRNRAP. The length of the CDR3 is 13 residues. The germline V and J ends were trimmed by 5 bases and 7 bases, with 12 bases remaining between them. CDR3 DNA: TGTGCTAGTGGTACCGCGGGGGGACAGCCCCAGCATTTT. Translation: CASGTAGGQPQHF. The whole variable domain, remainder taken from reference TRBV12-5 and TRBJ1-5, is DARVTQTPRHKVTEMGQEVTMRCQPILGHNTVFWYRQTMMQGLELLAYFRNRAPLDDSGMPKDRFSAEMPDATLATLKIQPSEPRDSAVYFCASGTAGGQPQHFGDGTRLSIL.

CDR3 in DNA: TGTGCCAGCAGCGCCCCCCGAGTCTTGAGCACAGATACGCAGTATTTT. This codes for CASSAPRVLSTDTQYF. This chain connects TRBV9 to TRBJ2-3, with D unresolved. This CDR3 is built from 16 residues. Trimming shortened V by 3 bases and J by 0 bases, and 14 bases separated the two germline ends. The germline V gene encodes CDR1 SGDLS and CDR2 YYNGEE.

This clone came up once. This rearrangement joins TRBV29-1 to TRBJ1-6; TRBD1 agrees at 7 bases. Germline loops: CDR1 SQVTM, CDR2 ANQGSEA. This CDR3 contains 14 residues. V shed 6 bases and J 10 bases; nucleotides not matched to a gene: 12. CDR3 amino acids: CSVASGGVESPLHF. The CDR3 nucleotides read TGCAGCGTAGCCTCAGGGGGGGTCGAGTCACCCCTCCACTTT.

CDR3 region: CASSLGGGARLLYF. Here the CDR3 DNA reads TGTGCCAGCAGCTTAGGCGGGGGAGCAAGACTTTTGTACTTC. The gene calls are TRBV7-2 and TRBJ2-4; TRBD2 matches 7 bases. Germline-derived CDR1 and CDR2 are SGHTA and FQGNSA. The CDR3 is 14 residues long. After removal of 1 base from V and 15 bases from J, the junction contained 12 bases not matched to a gene.

The DNA of the CDR3 is TGCGCCAGCAGCTTGGTGGGTCCAGGGGACTACAATGAGCAGTTCTTC. Protein product: CASSLVGPGDYNEQFF. This chain joins TRBV5-1 and TRBJ2-1, with D perhaps TRBD1 (6 bases). The ends were cut back, 0 bases at V and 3 bases at J, with 13 bases in the middle. Germline-derived CDR1 and CDR2 are SGHRS and YFSETQ. This CDR3 has 16 amino acids.

The chain joins TRBV6-5 to TRBJ1-5, with 8 bases identical to TRBD1. Trimming removed 6 bases from V and 7 bases from J; junction bases left unmatched: 11. Germline loops: CDR1 MNHEY, CDR2 SVGAGI. CDR3 length: 15 residues. In DNA, the CDR3 is TGTGCCAGCAGCGAGACAGGGGCGGGGGGCCAGCCCCAGCATTTT. It encodes CASSETGAGGQPQHF.

V is TRBV18 and J is TRBJ2-2; TRBD2 is a possible D gene (8 bases). CDR3 length: 17 residues. Germline assignment: CDR1 KGHSH and CDR2 LQKENI. V was cut by 3 bases and J by 4 bases, with 18 bases left in between. CDR3 DNA: TGTGCCAGCTCACCCGCCGGGAGGGGGCGTATCACCGGGGAGCTGTTTTTT. Translated: CASSPAGRGRITGELFF.

This chain joins TRBV21-1 and TRBJ2-7; the D call TRBD2 from the table was never checked on the DNA. TRBV21-1 is termed a pseudogene. This CDR3 spans 18 amino acids. The CDR3 DNA is TGTGCCAGCAGCAAGTTAGGACACAGGACTAGCGTATACTACGAGCAGTACTTC. It is translated as CASSKLGHRTSVYYEQYF.

The chain has TRBV19 and TRBJ1-4, with TRBD1 matching 9 bases. This CDR3 has 15 amino acids. Unmatched junction bases numbered 5, after V lost 4 bases and J lost 5 bases. The germline V gene has CDR1 LNHDA and CDR2 SQIVND (reference sequence). CDR3 region: CASSTRDRANEKLFF. As DNA, the CDR3 is TGTGCCAGTAGTACCAGGGACAGGGCAAATGAAAAACTGTTTTTT.

The rearrangement joins TRBV6-2 or TRBV6-3 to TRBJ1-2; D gene uncertain. The CDR3 is 14 residues long. V was clipped by 5 bases and J by 8 bases, with 18 bases between them. Germline loops: CDR1 MNHEY, CDR2 SVGEGT. This CDR3 is CASSKTSAEGGYTF. CDR3 bases: TGTGCCAGCAGTAAAACATCGGCGGAAGGCGGCTACACCTTC.

The genes are TRBV11-2 and TRBJ2-7; 12 nucleotides align to TRBD2. The CDR3 is made up of 16 amino acids. Germline V gene sequence: CDR1 SGHAT, CDR2 FQNNGV. V lost 5 bases to trimming and J lost 3 bases; unmatched junction nucleotides: 8. The CDR3 DNA reads as TGTGCCAGCAGCCCCCAGCGGGGACTAGCGGGCTACGAGCAGTACTTC. This sequence encodes CASSPQRGLAGYEQYF.

The rearrangement uses TRBV28 and TRBJ2-7; possibly TRBD1 for D (5 bases). V dropped 8 bases and J dropped 4 bases, with 15 bases sitting between them. In germline, CDR1 is MDHEN, CDR2 SYDVKM. This CDR3 comprises 13 residues. CDR3 sequence: CASADDSRYEQYF. Here the CDR3 DNA reads TGTGCCAGCGCTGATGACAGTAGGTACGAGCAGTACTTC.